This TCR beta chain was sequenced during a study of metastatic and nonmetastatic thyroid tumors. In the study overall: Across peripheral blood and tumor or nodule tissue samples taken from malignant and benign thyroid patients, the repertoires were compared with one another.

Original handling: Researchers built a distant-metastasis classifier for papillary thyroid cancer that drew on CDR3 differences across clinicopathological groups. TCRdb re-called the PCR reads via MiXCR. In this record, the V and J calls reflect TCRdb's handling and not the investigators' own analysis. Of tens of thousands of clones listed, around 25% were seen once; the top ten hold roughly 15%. This clone was observed many times. Thyroid surgery was preceded by no treatment in any patient. Germline assignment: CDR1 DFQATT and CDR2 SNEGSKA (reference sequence). V was cut by 0 bases and J by 6 bases, with 6 bases left in between. The CDR3 covers 13 residues.

The sequenced sample was blood. This TCR came from a female donor with papillary thyroid cancer or a benign thyroid nodule (not recorded which). Some clones in this sample may be carry-over from other donors' samples. The chain carries TRBV20-1 and TRBJ1-6; the D is unclear. CDR3 sequence reads: CSAREVLNSPLHF. DNA of the CDR3: TGCAGTGCTAGAGAGGTCCTTAATTCACCCCTCCACTTT.